This TCR beta chain was sequenced during a study of blood T cells in healthy people across ages. Study findings and constraints: Because donor CMV status was unknown, expanded clonotype changes were possibly confounded. Observed TCR beta diversity showed a strong correlation with the percentage of naive T cells as measured by flow cytometry.

With respect to this clonotype: Antigen specificity is unknown.

Trimming cost V 4 bases and J 0 bases; bases outside gene matches: 7. Per the germline V gene, CDR1 is SGHRS and CDR2 is YFSETQ. The CDR3 covers 16 residues. The authors isolated at least 7 million PBMCs per sample. Sample-barcoded 5' priming and a J-beta primer mix drove a second PCR of about 6 to 11 cycles. In TCRdb, the 5' RACE reads were re-called with MiXCR into one record per CDR3 protein. In the table there are hundreds of thousands of distinct CDR3 sequences, under 65% of which are singletons. J is TRBJ2-1 and V is TRBV5-1, with TRBD1 identical over 7 bases. The sequencing sample was made of blood. The clonotype comes from a man between 60 and 75 years old in good health. The CDR3 DNA is TGCGCCAGCAGCCCCGCTAGGGACAGCTCCTACAATGAGCAGTTCTTC. Translation: CASSPARDSSYNEQFF.